The 27 T cell receptor beta chains presented below share a single source sample, sequenced in a study of blood T cells in healthy people across ages (dated by TCRdb to between 2014 and 2017). Libraries were made using 5' RACE. The data were produced on an Illumina HiSeq 2500. The second PCR ran for about 7 to 11 cycles and used a J-beta primer mix along with a sample-barcoded 5' primer. Starting from the raw public reads, TCRdb applied fastp trimming at Q25, assembled clones with MiXCR and retained in-frame beta chains. Rows merge per CDR3 protein into single entries with the most common DNA and genes. Present in this sample are approximately 1,100,000 distinct CDR3 sequences, roughly 45% of which were seen just once. Of the sample, over 15% falls within the top ten clones. The sample comprised blood. These receptors originate from a woman aged 55 to 70 in good health.

The table lists this clonotype with a few counts. The rearrangement uses TRBV28 and TRBJ2-7, with 7 bases lining up with TRBD1. Germline CDR1 is MDHEN and CDR2 is SYDVKM. Trimming removed 7 bases from V and 1 base from J; junction bases left unmatched: 10. CDR3 length: 15 amino acids. CDR3 coding DNA: TGTGCCAGCACGGACCAGGGGGTGGCATCCTACGAGCAGTACTTC. Its translation: CASTDQGVASYEQYF.

Concerning this clonotype: An end of the junction differs from the germline gene, which may be a read error. The chain links TRBV12-3 or TRBV12-4 to TRBJ2-4; D possibly matches TRBD1 or TRBD2 (5 bases each). There are 13 residues in the CDR3. The CDR3 nucleotides read TGTGCCGGCAGTCAAGGGACCAAAAACATTCGGTACTTC. Translated, it gives CAGSQGTKNIRYF.

The chain is built from TRBV27 and TRBJ2-1; TRBD2 matches at 7 bases. CDR3 length equals 13 residues. V trimming: 0 bases; J trimming: 10 bases; junction bases outside the gene matches: 3. Germline CDR1 MNHEY, CDR2 SMNVEV (reference sequence). The CDR3 here is CASSLSGLIEQFF. In DNA, the CDR3 is TGTGCCAGCAGTTTATCGGGACTAATAGAGCAGTTCTTC.

This clonotype was seen repeatedly, ten times or more. The chain couples TRBV11-2 to TRBJ2-5; D is possibly TRBD1 or TRBD2 (6 bases each). Germline CDR1 reads SGHAT; CDR2 reads FQNNGV. V was clipped by 0 bases and J by 2 bases, with 22 bases between them. The CDR3 contains 19 residues. The CDR3 DNA reads as TGTGCCAGCAGCTTAGAGATGGTCGGGGGCCCACGATTGCAAGAGACCCAGTACTTC. This gives the protein CASSLEMVGGPRLQETQYF.

The chain is built from TRBV4-1 and TRBJ2-1; TRBD1 matches at 8 bases. CDR3 size: 17 residues. CDR1 MGHRA and CDR2 YSYEKL come from the germline V gene. V gave up 2 bases and J gave up 4 bases; unmatched junction bases: 10. The CDR3 is CASSQPGRDRFYNEQFF. CDR3 sequence (DNA): TGCGCCAGCAGCCAACCGGGGCGGGACAGGTTTTACAATGAGCAGTTCTTC.

The chain has TRBV2 and TRBJ2-3; a weak D match, TRBD2 (6 bases). Trimming cost V 6 bases and J 2 bases, with 15 bases left between them. Germline loops: CDR1 SNHLY, CDR2 FYNNEI. The length of the CDR3 is 15 residues. Here the CDR3 DNA reads TGTGCCAGCAGGACGCCGGGGGTTGACACAGATACGCAGTATTTT. It codes for CASRTPGVDTDTQYF.

In DNA form, the CDR3 reads TGTGCCAGCAGCTTAACTAGCCCCGGGGAGCTGTTTTTT. Encoded protein: CASSLTSPGELFF. The chain uses TRBV7-6 and TRBJ2-2, with a tentative D call TRBD2 (6 bases). CDR1 SGHVS and CDR2 FNYEAQ come from the germline V gene. V lost 2 bases and J lost 6, with 7 bases in between. CDR3 size: 13 residues.

This clonotype came up a few times. The V call is TRBV20-1, the J call TRBJ2-3; 13 bases are shared with TRBD2. This CDR3 has 16 residues. Germline CDR1 and CDR2: DFQATT and SNEGSKA (reference sequence). Trimming removed 4 bases from V and 2 bases from J; junction bases left unmatched: 6. DNA for the CDR3: TGCAGTGCTACTCAAGGACTAGCGGGAGCCACAGATACGCAGTATTTT. This gives the protein CSATQGLAGATDTQYF.

The rearrangement uses TRBV6-2 or TRBV6-3 and TRBJ2-3; D may match TRBD1 or TRBD2 (6 bases each). From germline, CDR1 is MNHEY and CDR2 SVGEGT. The CDR3 has 17 amino acids. The ends were cut back, 8 bases at V and 3 bases at J, with 24 bases in the middle. The CDR3 is CASGGPGSKKGTDTQYF. Here the CDR3 DNA reads TGTGCCAGCGGGGGGCCTGGTAGCAAGAAGGGAACAGATACGCAGTATTTT.

This chain uses TRBV5-1 with TRBJ2-5; 10 nucleotides align to TRBD2. The J call may be incorrect, as the DNA end agrees better with TRBJ2-7. The germline V gene has CDR1 SGHRS and CDR2 YFSETQ. This CDR3 has 15 amino acids. CDR3 coding DNA: TGCGCCAGCAGCTCTTCAGCGGGAGGGAAGAACGAGCAGTACTTC. This sequence encodes CASSSSAGGKNEQYF.

The CDR3 DNA is TGTGCCAGCAGTTTAGGGATAGCAGATACGCAGTATTTT. Encoded protein: CASSLGIADTQYF. The chain joins TRBV12-3 or TRBV12-4 to TRBJ2-3; no clear D gene. Trimming stripped 1 base from V and 4 bases from J, with 6 bases between. CDR3 size: 13 residues.

V is TRBV24-1 and J is TRBJ1-2; D gene ambiguous. The CDR3 has 18 amino acids. V was trimmed by 2 bases and J by 5 bases, leaving 23 bases between them. Germline assignment: CDR1 KGHDR and CDR2 SFDVKD. This chain's CDR3 is CATSDSAEGTDWRYGYTF. The CDR3 nucleotides read TGTGCCACCAGTGATTCCGCGGAGGGAACCGACTGGAGGTATGGCTACACCTTC.

V usage is TRBV4-1 and J usage is TRBJ2-1, with D possibly being TRBD2 (6 bases). CDR3 size: 17 residues. With 0 bases removed from V and 0 bases from J, the gap between germline ends came to 12 bases. Germline CDR1 MGHRA, CDR2 YSYEKL. CDR3 in DNA: TGCGCCAGCAGCCAAGAAGGAGCGGGTATCTCCTACAATGAGCAGTTCTTC. This translates into CASSQEGAGISYNEQFF.

The chain combines TRBV4-1 with TRBJ1-5; D is unresolved. In germline, CDR1 is MGHRA, CDR2 YSYEKL. The CDR3 has 15 residues. Trimming stripped 1 base from V and 1 base from J, with 8 bases between. CDR3 in amino acids: CASSQGAISNQPQHF. CDR3 nucleotides: TGCGCCAGCAGCCAAGGGGCAATAAGCAATCAGCCCCAGCATTTT.

The chain couples TRBV20-1 to TRBJ2-7; either TRBD1 or TRBD2 may supply D (5 bases each). This CDR3 is built from 14 residues. The V end lost 5 bases, the J end lost 3 bases, and 17 bases lay between the germline ends. Looked up from germline, CDR1 is DFQATT and CDR2 is SNEGSKA (reference sequence). In DNA, the CDR3 is TGCAGTGCTCCTCTCCCGGGACCACTCTACGAGCAGTACTTC. Translation gives CSAPLPGPLYEQYF.

This clonotype has a handful of counts. V is TRBV2 and J is TRBJ1-6; unclear D gene. Trimming pared 6 bases from V and 8 bases from J, leaving 11 bases between. The CDR3 is made up of 13 amino acids. The V gene's germline CDR1 is SNHLY and CDR2 FYNNEI. CDR3 DNA: TGTGCCAGCAGGATCAATCAAGATTCACCCCTCCACTTT. As protein: CASRINQDSPLHF.

The chain is built from TRBV15 and TRBJ2-4; D gene uncertain. V was clipped by 0 bases and J by 0 bases, with 12 bases between them. Germline assignment: CDR1 LNHNV and CDR2 YYDKDF (reference sequence). The CDR3 is 17 amino acids. CDR3 amino acids: CATSRDRTVIAKNIQYF. The DNA of the CDR3 is TGTGCCACCAGCAGAGATCGAACCGTGATAGCCAAAAACATTCAGTACTTC.

The sample holds one count of this clonotype. V usage is TRBV3-1 and J usage is TRBJ2-5; D possibly matches TRBD1 or TRBD2 (5 bases each). This CDR3 spans 15 amino acids. Germline V gives CDR1 LGHDT, CDR2 YNNKEL (reference sequence). Trimming left V 0 bases short and J 11 bases short, with 19 bases between. The CDR3 bases are TGTGCCAGCAGCCAAGACACGGGACGGAACAATGAGCAGTACTTC. As protein: CASSQDTGRNNEQYF.

Note on this clonotype: A read error may account for a junction end that differs from germline. The chain carries TRBV5-1 and TRBJ1-6; TRBD1 might be the D (5 bases). This CDR3 has 15 residues. Germline V gene sequence: CDR1 SGHRS, CDR2 YFSETQ. The CDR3 nucleotides are TGCGCCAGCGGCTTGCGAGGGGAACTTCGTTCACCCCTCCACTTT. It specifies CASGLRGELRSPLHF.

This chain joins TRBV5-1 and TRBJ2-7, with D possibly being TRBD2 (6 bases). With 1 base removed from V and 4 bases from J, the gap between germline ends came to 15 bases. The CDR3 covers 15 residues. The germline gives CDR1 SGHRS, CDR2 YFSETQ. CDR3 in amino acids: CASSLIGGGGYEQYF. CDR3 DNA sequence: TGCGCCAGCAGCTTGATCGGAGGCGGAGGGTACGAGCAGTACTTC.

CDR3 sequence reads: CSARGLAGDGTQYF. The CDR3 DNA sequence: TGCAGTGCTAGGGGACTAGCGGGAGACGGGACCCAGTACTTC. This chain links TRBV20-1 with TRBJ2-4; the match to TRBD2 covers 14 bases. Judging by the DNA end, TRBJ2-5 fits better; the J call may be wrong. Germline values: CDR1 DFQATT, CDR2 SNEGSKA (reference sequence). The CDR3 runs to 14 residues.

The chain joins TRBV15 to TRBJ2-5; tentative D call: TRBD1 (6 bases). The CDR3 loop spans 15 amino acids. Trimming pared 0 bases from V and 2 bases from J, leaving 10 bases between. Germline CDR1 is LNHNV and CDR2 is YYDKDF (reference sequence). The CDR3 region has the DNA TGTGCCACCAGCAGAGATCCGGGACAACAAGAGACCCAGTACTTC. Translating it yields CATSRDPGQQETQYF.

The CDR3 DNA reads as TGTGCCAGCAGCTTACCTAGAAGGACTAGCGGGAGGACAGATACGCAGTATTTT. Translation: CASSLPRRTSGRTDTQYF. This chain connects TRBV7-2 to TRBJ2-3, with 14 positions matching TRBD2. Unmatched junction bases numbered 7, after V lost 2 bases and J lost 3 bases. There are 18 residues in the CDR3. CDR1 is SGHTA and CDR2 is FQGNSA in the germline V gene.

J is TRBJ1-2 and V is TRBV20-1, with D possibly being TRBD1 (5 bases). Germline CDR1 DFQATT, CDR2 SNEGSKA (reference sequence). The CDR3 runs 13 residues. Trimming removed 4 bases at V and 4 bases at J, with 13 bases between. DNA for the CDR3: TGCAGTGCTACAGGGCCCTGGGTCTATGGCTACACCTTC. This encodes CSATGPWVYGYTF.

The rearrangement links TRBV3-1 to TRBJ2-7, with 9 positions matching TRBD2. There are 16 residues in the CDR3. Germline V gene data show CDR1 as LGHDT and CDR2 as YNNKEL (reference sequence). With V trimmed by 0 bases and J by 2 bases, 5 bases remained unmatched. The CDR3 sequence is CASSQDRGGRAYEQYF. The CDR3 nucleotides read TGTGCCAGCAGCCAAGATCGGGGCGGGAGGGCCTACGAGCAGTACTTC.

This clonotype was seen only once. J is TRBJ2-7 and V is TRBV9; D tentatively fits TRBD1 or TRBD2 (7 bases each). This CDR3 spans 15 amino acids. V shed 3 bases and J shed 0 bases, with 13 bases lying between them. Germline loops: CDR1 SGDLS, CDR2 YYNGEE. This CDR3 reads CASSEGGTASYEQYF. The CDR3 DNA sequence: TGTGCCAGCAGCGAGGGGGGGACAGCCTCCTACGAGCAGTACTTC.

V and J are TRBV7-8 and TRBJ2-3; TRBD2 might be the D (6 bases). Germline values: CDR1 SGHVS, CDR2 FQNEAQ. This CDR3 comprises 14 residues. Between the trimmed V and J ends, which lost 6 bases and 2 bases, there was a span of 12 bases. The CDR3, as DNA: TGTGCCAGCAGTCCCGGGACTTACACAGATACGCAGTATTTT. Its protein is CASSPGTYTDTQYF.